What follows are 28 T cell receptor beta chains derived from one specimen sequenced in a study of blood T cell repertoires in COVID-19. Profiled with immunoSEQ multiplex PCR; TCRdb holds only in-frame clones, not every one. The sample consists of roughly 250,000 clones, around 86% of them appearing once. The source material was peripheral blood. The origin of the receptors is a woman aged 55-75 years with active or convalescent COVID-19.

This clone has only one observation. The V and J genes are TRBV9 and TRBJ2-1, with D tentatively TRBD1 (5 bases). The CDR3 sequence is 13 residues long. Germline CDR1 reads SGDLS; CDR2 reads YYNGEE. Trimming took 0 bases from V and 12 from J, leaving 13 bases between them. The CDR3 DNA reads TGTGCCAGCAGCGTAGGGTGGCAGGGCGGGCAGTTCTTC. Its protein product is CASSVGWQGGQFF. Full variable domain (outside the CDR3, taken from reference TRBV9 and TRBJ2-1): DSGVTQTPKHLITATGQRVTLRCSPRSGDLSVYWYQQSLDQGLQFLIQYYNGEERAKGNILERFSAQQFPDLHSELNLSSLELGDSALYFCASSVGWQGGQFFGPGTRLTVL.

This clone has more than one count but fewer than ten. V usage is TRBV13 and J usage is TRBJ2-7; 11 bases match TRBD1. After removal of 4 bases from V and 7 bases from J, the junction contained 3 bases not matched to a gene. CDR1 and CDR2 from the germline V gene are PRHDT and FYEKMQ (reference sequence). CDR3 length: 13 amino acids. CDR3: CASSWDRGEEQYF. CDR3 bases: TGTGCCAGCAGCTGGGACAGGGGGGAGGAGCAGTACTTC.

The gene calls are TRBV11-2 and TRBJ2-7; 12 nucleotides match TRBD1. The CDR3 contains 14 residues. Germline V CDR1 and CDR2: SGHAT, FQNNGV. Unmatched junction bases numbered 4, after V lost 5 bases and J lost 5 bases. The CDR3 spells CASSLGQGANEQYF. CDR3 bases: TGTGCCAGCAGCCTGGGACAGGGGGCGAACGAGCAGTACTTC.

As concerns this clone: Different DNA sequences within this sample yield the same CDR3. J is TRBJ1-1 and V is TRBV18, with D tentatively TRBD1 (5 bases). The germline V gene encodes CDR1 KGHSH and CDR2 LQKENI. The length of the CDR3 is 14 residues. Trimming left V 3 bases short and J 1 base short, with 9 bases between. CDR3 sequence: CASSPGGGNTEAFF. The CDR3 DNA follows: TGTGCCAGCTCACCTGGGGGGGGGAACACTGAAGCTTTCTTT.

The CDR3 DNA follows: TGTGCCAGCAGTTTATTCAGGGTGAGCTATGGCTACACCTTC. It translates to CASSLFRVSYGYTF. The V gene is TRBV28, the J gene TRBJ1-2; the D gene is possibly TRBD1 (5 bases). The V gene's germline CDR1 is MDHEN and CDR2 SYDVKM. The CDR3 covers 14 residues. The ends were cut back, 1 base at V and 4 bases at J, with 10 bases in the middle.

This chain uses TRBV12-3 or TRBV12-4 with TRBJ2-7; 9 positions match TRBD1. The CDR3 has 13 residues. V shed 6 bases and J 7 bases; nucleotides not matched to a gene: 7. The CDR3 DNA is TGTGCCAGCAGCAACAGGGGGCTGAGGGAGCAGTACTTC. This codes for CASSNRGLREQYF.

This clone was observed once. CDR3 residues: CAMRLGGEGYEQYF. The CDR3 DNA reads as TGTGCGATGAGGCTGGGTGGAGAGGGCTACGAGCAGTACTTC. V usage is TRBV4-2 and J usage is TRBJ2-7, with TRBD2 as a possible D gene (5 bases). The CDR3 extends over 14 amino acids. CDR1 LGHNA and CDR2 YNFKEQ come from the germline V gene.

This clone showed up just a few times. This sequence joins TRBV11-1 and TRBJ2-5; D might be TRBD1 (5 bases). CDR3 length: 13 amino acids. Germline V lookup: CDR1 SGHAT, CDR2 FQDESV (reference sequence). The V and J ends lost 2 bases and 2 bases respectively, with 6 bases between them. CDR3 in amino acids: CASSLNRQETQYF. CDR3 nucleotide sequence: TGTGCCAGCAGCTTAAACAGGCAAGAGACCCAGTACTTC.

This clone occurred once. The chain links TRBV4-1 to TRBJ1-2; D might be TRBD1 (5 bases). This CDR3 is built from 14 residues. The germline V and J ends were trimmed by 4 bases and 6 bases, with 15 bases remaining between them. Germline V lookup: CDR1 MGHRA, CDR2 YSYEKL. The CDR3 is CASSPVTALDGYTF. The CDR3 DNA is TGCGCCAGCAGCCCCGTGACAGCCTTGGATGGCTACACCTTC.

The rearrangement links TRBV15 to TRBJ2-3; 8 bases align to TRBD2. The CDR3 runs 15 residues. V shed 6 bases and J 3 bases; nucleotides not matched to a gene: 8. Germline V gene lookup returns CDR1 LNHNV and CDR2 YYDKDF (reference sequence). Here the CDR3 reads CATRAGEKVTDTQYF. In DNA, the CDR3 is TGTGCCACCAGAGCGGGAGAGAAAGTTACAGATACGCAGTATTTT.

The V and J genes are TRBV6-5 and TRBJ2-7; 11 bases map to TRBD2. CDR1 and CDR2 from the germline V gene are MNHEY and SVGAGI. This CDR3 has 16 residues. Trimming removed 2 bases from V and 2 bases from J; junction bases left unmatched: 5. CDR3 sequence (DNA): TGTGCCAGCAGTTACCCGACGACTAGCGGGGCCTACGAGCAGTACTTC. Translation gives CASSYPTTSGAYEQYF.

This clone was seen just once. The rearrangement links TRBV12-3 or TRBV12-4 to TRBJ1-2, with a possible D match to TRBD1 (6 bases). The germline V and J ends were trimmed by 7 bases and 6 bases, with 9 bases remaining between them. The CDR3 covers 11 residues. In DNA, the CDR3 is TGTGCCAGCACCGCAGGGGATGGCTACACCTTC. Its translation: CASTAGDGYTF.

The rearrangement uses TRBV30 and TRBJ1-2; TRBD1 matches at 7 bases. The CDR3 is 13 amino acids. Germline CDR1 GTSNPN, CDR2 SVGIG (reference sequence). Unmatched junction bases numbered 11, after V lost 5 bases and J lost 8 bases. In DNA form, the CDR3 reads TGTGCCTGGTCTCTTGGACAGGTTGGAGGCTACACCTTC. Encoded protein: CAWSLGQVGGYTF.

The chain links TRBV7-6 to TRBJ1-2; D is perhaps TRBD1 (6 bases). The CDR3 consists of 15 residues. Germline assignment: CDR1 SGHVS and CDR2 FNYEAQ. The ends were cut back, 5 bases at V and 0 bases at J, with 13 bases in the middle. This CDR3 is CASSPGVGANYGYTF. The CDR3 DNA sequence: TGTGCCAGCAGCCCAGGGGTCGGTGCTAACTATGGCTACACCTTC.

V usage is TRBV2 and J usage is TRBJ1-1; no definite D call. The CDR3 extends over 15 amino acids. The germline V and J ends were trimmed by 3 bases and 8 bases, with 19 bases remaining between them. The V gene's germline CDR1 is SNHLY and CDR2 FYNNEI. CDR3: CASSELEAGGTEAFF. The CDR3 DNA is TGTGCCAGCAGTGAGTTGGAGGCGGGCGGAACAGAAGCTTTCTTT.

This clone was recorded once. V and J are TRBV11-2 and TRBJ2-5, with 9 bases fitting TRBD1. Germline V gives CDR1 SGHAT, CDR2 FQNNGV. The CDR3 runs 13 residues. V shed 8 bases and J 5 bases; nucleotides not matched to a gene: 6. This CDR3 is CASLTGGGETQYF. As DNA, the CDR3 is TGTGCCAGCCTAACAGGGGGCGGGGAGACCCAGTACTTC.

This chain joins TRBV5-8 and TRBJ1-4; perhaps TRBD1 as D (6 bases). Looked up from germline, CDR1 is SGHTS and CDR2 is YDEGEE. The V and J ends lost 1 base and 7 bases respectively, with 17 bases between them. CDR3 length: 16 amino acids. The CDR3 sequence is CASSLRQGSGSEKLFF. The CDR3, as DNA: TGTGCCAGCAGCTTGCGGCAGGGGAGCGGGAGTGAAAAACTGTTTTTT.

This clone came up once. The genes are TRBV6-2 or TRBV6-3 and TRBJ1-2; 10 bases match TRBD1. This CDR3 is 20 amino acids long. From germline, CDR1 is MNHEY and CDR2 SVGEGT. The J segment lost 8 bases and the V segment lost 6 bases, leaving 27 bases of the junction unmatched. This CDR3 reads CASSTPRVPIVGTGDYGYTF. Written as DNA, the CDR3 is TGTGCCAGCAGCACCCCCCGGGTCCCCATTGTGGGGACAGGGGATTACGGCTACACCTTC.

V gene TRBV5-1 combines with J gene TRBJ2-7, with D unclear. Germline CDR1 is SGHRS and CDR2 is YFSETQ. V was shortened by 4 bases and J by 3 bases, with 11 bases between the two germline ends. This CDR3 is built from 13 residues. CDR3 amino acids: CASSETEDYEQYF. CDR3 DNA sequence: TGCGCCAGCAGCGAGACTGAAGACTACGAGCAGTACTTC.

The V call is TRBV4-2, the J call TRBJ2-3, with D hard to call. Trimming removed 0 bases at V and 3 bases at J, with 7 bases between. The CDR3 contains 14 residues. The V gene's germline CDR1 is LGHNA and CDR2 YNFKEQ. The CDR3 loop reads CASSQDWPTDTQYF. CDR3 sequence (DNA): TGTGCCAGCAGCCAAGATTGGCCGACAGATACGCAGTATTTT.

The J gene is TRBJ1-1, the V gene TRBV19; 10 positions agree with TRBD1. J was trimmed by 6 bases and V by 6 bases; bases with no gene match: 4. Germline assignment: CDR1 LNHDA and CDR2 SQIVND (reference sequence). CDR3 length equals 13 residues. The CDR3 DNA sequence: TGTGCCAGTAGCGACAGGGGGCGGTCTGAAGCTTTCTTT. As protein: CASSDRGRSEAFF.

This rearrangement joins TRBV4-1 to TRBJ1-5; the D gene is possibly TRBD1 (6 bases). The ends were cut back, 5 bases at V and 2 bases at J, with 13 bases in the middle. CDR1 is MGHRA and CDR2 is YSYEKL in the germline V gene. The CDR3 has 15 amino acids. DNA of the CDR3: TGCGCCAGCAGCACAGAGAGACAGGGCAATCAGCCCCAGCATTTT. Translated, it gives CASSTERQGNQPQHF.

This chain uses TRBV3-1 (or the pseudogene TRBV3-2) with TRBJ1-3, with 8 bases identical to TRBD1. V lost 1 base, J lost 2 bases, and 4 bases stayed unmatched. Germline loops: CDR1 LGHDT, CDR2 YNNKEL (reference sequence). The CDR3 is made up of 16 amino acids. The CDR3 DNA sequence: TGTGCCAGCAGCCAAGCGGGGACAGGTGCTGGAAACACCATATATTTT. Protein sequence: CASSQAGTGAGNTIYF.

The chain couples TRBV11-2 to TRBJ1-5, with a weak D call TRBD1 (5 bases). The CDR3 has 15 residues. CDR1 is SGHAT, CDR2 FQNNGV, per germline. With 1 base removed from V and 1 base from J, the gap between germline ends came to 8 bases. Written as DNA, the CDR3 is TGTGCCAGCAGCTTAGGGACAAGGAGCAATCAGCCCCAGCATTTT. It codes for CASSLGTRSNQPQHF.

The rearrangement uses TRBV5-1 and TRBJ2-2, with D unclear. The CDR3 totals 11 residues. The V end was cut by 2 bases, the J end by 10 bases, with 6 bases between. Germline CDR1 reads SGHRS; CDR2 reads YFSETQ. The CDR3 loop is CASSFGMELFF. The CDR3, as DNA: TGCGCCAGCAGCTTTGGCATGGAGCTGTTTTTT.

The rearrangement links TRBV12-3 or TRBV12-4 to TRBJ1-4; TRBD1 is a possible D gene (6 bases). V lost 4 bases and J 6 bases, leaving 9 bases between the germline ends. The CDR3 spans 13 residues. As DNA, the CDR3 is TGTGCCAGCAGTTACGCAGGGGATGAAAAACTGTTTTTT. It encodes CASSYAGDEKLFF.

The chain carries TRBV4-2 and TRBJ2-3, with D tentatively TRBD1 (5 bases). There are 18 residues in the CDR3. Germline CDR1 LGHNA, CDR2 YNFKEQ. V dropped 1 base and J dropped 4 bases, with 21 bases sitting between them. The chain's CDR3 is CASSQVIRALPDSDTQYF. CDR3 nucleotide sequence: TGTGCCAGCAGCCAAGTAATCAGGGCTCTTCCTGATTCAGATACGCAGTATTTT.

The table lists this clone with a few counts. The chain joins TRBV24-1 to TRBJ1-5; D perhaps matches TRBD1 (5 bases). The V and J ends lost 3 bases and 3 bases respectively, with 17 bases between them. This CDR3 spans 17 amino acids. Germline V gene data show CDR1 as KGHDR and CDR2 as SFDVKD. The CDR3 sequence is CATSDPSDSKANQPQHF. The CDR3 DNA reads TGTGCCACCAGTGATCCCTCCGACAGTAAGGCCAATCAGCCCCAGCATTTT.